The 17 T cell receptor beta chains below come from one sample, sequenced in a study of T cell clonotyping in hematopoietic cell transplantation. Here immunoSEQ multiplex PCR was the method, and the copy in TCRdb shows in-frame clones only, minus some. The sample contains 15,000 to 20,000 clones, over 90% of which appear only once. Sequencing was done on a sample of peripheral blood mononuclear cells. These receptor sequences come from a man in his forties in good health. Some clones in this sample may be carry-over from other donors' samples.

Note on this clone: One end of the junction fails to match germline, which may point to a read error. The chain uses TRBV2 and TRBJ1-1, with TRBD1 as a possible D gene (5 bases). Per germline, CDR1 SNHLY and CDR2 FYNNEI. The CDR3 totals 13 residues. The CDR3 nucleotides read TGCGTGGGGCGCCAGGGATCGAACACTGAAGCTTTCTTT. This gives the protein CVGRQGSNTEAFF.

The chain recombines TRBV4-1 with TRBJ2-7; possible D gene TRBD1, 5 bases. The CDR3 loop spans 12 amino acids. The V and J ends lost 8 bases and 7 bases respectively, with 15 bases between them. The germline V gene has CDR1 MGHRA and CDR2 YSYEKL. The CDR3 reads CASGHLTGEQYF. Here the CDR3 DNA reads TGCGCCAGCGGACATCTCACTGGGGAGCAGTACTTC.

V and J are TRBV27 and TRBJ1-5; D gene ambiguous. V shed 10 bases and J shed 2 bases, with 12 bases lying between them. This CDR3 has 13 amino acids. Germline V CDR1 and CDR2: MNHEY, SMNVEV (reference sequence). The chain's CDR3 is CATGRRGNQPQHF. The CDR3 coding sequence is TGTGCCACCGGAAGGAGGGGCAATCAGCCCCAGCATTTT.

The CDR3 is CASSTDREELFF. The CDR3 DNA reads TGTGCCAGCAGCACCGACAGGGAGGAACTGTTTTTT. The chain links TRBV7-9 to TRBJ1-4, with 7 positions matching TRBD1. Germline V gives CDR1 SEHNR, CDR2 FQNEAQ (reference sequence). The trim removed 5 bases at V and 12 bases at J, leaving 6 bases unmatched. The CDR3 has 12 residues.

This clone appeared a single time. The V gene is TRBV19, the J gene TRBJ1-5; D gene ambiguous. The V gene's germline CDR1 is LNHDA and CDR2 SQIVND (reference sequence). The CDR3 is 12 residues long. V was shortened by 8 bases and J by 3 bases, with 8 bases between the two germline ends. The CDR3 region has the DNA TGTGCCAGTTCCCAGGCCAATCAGCCCCAGCATTTT. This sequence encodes CASSQANQPQHF.

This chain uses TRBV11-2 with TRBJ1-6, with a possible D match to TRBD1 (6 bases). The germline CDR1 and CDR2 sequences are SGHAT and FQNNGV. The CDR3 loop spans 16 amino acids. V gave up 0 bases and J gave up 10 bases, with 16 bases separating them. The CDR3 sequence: CASSLDYRQGSSPLHF. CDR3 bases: TGTGCCAGCAGCTTAGATTATAGGCAGGGGAGCTCACCCCTCCACTTT.

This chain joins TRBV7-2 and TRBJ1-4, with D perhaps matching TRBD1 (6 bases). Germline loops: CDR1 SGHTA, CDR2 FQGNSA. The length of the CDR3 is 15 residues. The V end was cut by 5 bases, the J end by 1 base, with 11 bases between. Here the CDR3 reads CASSRQAGTNEKLFF. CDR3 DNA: TGTGCCAGCAGCAGACAGGCTGGAACTAATGAAAAACTGTTTTTT.

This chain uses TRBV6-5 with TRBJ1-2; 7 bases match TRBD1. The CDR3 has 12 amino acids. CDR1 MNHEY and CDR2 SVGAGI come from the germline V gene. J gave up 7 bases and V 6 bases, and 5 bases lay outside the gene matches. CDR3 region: CASSQGGRGYTF. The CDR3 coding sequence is TGTGCCAGCAGCCAAGGGGGCCGTGGCTACACCTTC.

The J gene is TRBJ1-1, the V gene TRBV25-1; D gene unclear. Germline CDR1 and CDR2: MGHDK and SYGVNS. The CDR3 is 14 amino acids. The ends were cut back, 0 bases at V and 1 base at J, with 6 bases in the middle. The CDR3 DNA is TGTGCCAGCAGTGAATATAGTCCGAACACTGAAGCTTTCTTT. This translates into CASSEYSPNTEAFF.

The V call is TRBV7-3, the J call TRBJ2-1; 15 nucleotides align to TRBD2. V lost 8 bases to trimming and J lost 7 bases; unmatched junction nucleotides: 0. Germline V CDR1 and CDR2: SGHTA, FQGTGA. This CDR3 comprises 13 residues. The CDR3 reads CASGTSGGNEQFF. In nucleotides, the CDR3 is TGTGCCAGCGGGACTAGCGGGGGGAATGAGCAGTTCTTC. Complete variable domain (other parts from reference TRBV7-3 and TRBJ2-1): GAGVSQTPSNKVTEKGKYVELRCDPISGHTALYWYRQSLGQGPEFLIYFQGTGAADDSGLPNDRFFAVRPEGSVSTLKIQRTERGDSAVYLCASGTSGGNEQFFGPGTRLTVL.

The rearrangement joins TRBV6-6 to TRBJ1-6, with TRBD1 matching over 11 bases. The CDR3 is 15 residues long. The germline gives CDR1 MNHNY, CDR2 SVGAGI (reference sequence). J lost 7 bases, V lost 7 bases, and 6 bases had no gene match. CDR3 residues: CASTRDRGNNSPLHF. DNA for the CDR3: TGTGCCAGCACGCGGGACAGGGGGAACAATTCACCCCTCCACTTT.

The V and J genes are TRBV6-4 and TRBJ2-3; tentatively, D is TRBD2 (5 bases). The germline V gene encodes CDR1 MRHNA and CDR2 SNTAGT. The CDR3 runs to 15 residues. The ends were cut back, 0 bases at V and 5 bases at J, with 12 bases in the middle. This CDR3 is CASSDSAAGGDTQYF. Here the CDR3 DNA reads TGTGCCAGCAGTGACTCGGCCGCGGGTGGAGATACGCAGTATTTT.

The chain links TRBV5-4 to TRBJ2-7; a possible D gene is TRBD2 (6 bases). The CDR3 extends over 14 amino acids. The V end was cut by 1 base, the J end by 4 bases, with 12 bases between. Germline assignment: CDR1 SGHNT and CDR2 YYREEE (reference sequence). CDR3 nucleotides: TGTGCCAGCAGCTTGACTGGCGGGAATTACGAGCAGTACTTC. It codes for CASSLTGGNYEQYF.

CDR3: CASSYSQGSYEQYF. The CDR3 DNA reads as TGTGCCAGCAGTTACTCCCAGGGTAGTTACGAGCAGTACTTC. The chain joins TRBV6-5 to TRBJ2-7; D may be TRBD1 (5 bases). Trimming pared 0 bases from V and 4 bases from J, leaving 10 bases between. This CDR3 is built from 14 residues. Germline CDR1 is MNHEY and CDR2 is SVGAGI.

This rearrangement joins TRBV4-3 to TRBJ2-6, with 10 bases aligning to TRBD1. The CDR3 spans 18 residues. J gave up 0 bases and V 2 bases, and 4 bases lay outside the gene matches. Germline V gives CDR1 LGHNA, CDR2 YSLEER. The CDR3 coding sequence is TGCGCCAGCAGCCAATCGACAGGGGGCCTCTCTGGGGCCAACGTCCTGACTTTC. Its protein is CASSQSTGGLSGANVLTF.

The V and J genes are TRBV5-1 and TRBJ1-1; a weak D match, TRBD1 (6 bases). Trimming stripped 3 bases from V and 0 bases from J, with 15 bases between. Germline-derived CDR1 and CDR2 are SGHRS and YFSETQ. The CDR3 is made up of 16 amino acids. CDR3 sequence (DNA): TGCGCCAGCAGCTCTCACAGGGAGAGGGTGAACACTGAAGCTTTCTTT. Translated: CASSSHRERVNTEAFF.

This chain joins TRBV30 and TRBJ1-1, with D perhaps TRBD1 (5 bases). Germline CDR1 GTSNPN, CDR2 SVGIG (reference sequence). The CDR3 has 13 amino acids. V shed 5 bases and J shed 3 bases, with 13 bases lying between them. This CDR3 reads CAWGEGSHTEAFF. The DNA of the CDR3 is TGTGCCTGGGGGGAGGGGAGTCACACTGAAGCTTTCTTT.